These 12 T cell receptor beta chains came from one sample sequenced in a study of patients and donors after allogeneic stem cell transplantation. TCRdb recomputed calls from the RT-PCR reads with MiXCR, one row per CDR3 protein. Of some 150,000 distinct CDR3 sequences listed, over 35% are singletons. The sample was blood, either unsorted or a sorted T cell fraction (not recorded which). These receptors all come from a human donor who was either an allogeneic HSCT recipient or a stem cell or donor lymphocyte infusion donor (not recorded which). It is not recorded whose cells these are; they may come from a transplant donor.

This clonotype was detected only once. The V call is TRBV5-5, the J call TRBJ1-1; the D is unclear. Germline CDR1 SGHKS, CDR2 YYEKEE (reference sequence). This CDR3 region has 16 residues. Trimming removed 0 bases from V and 5 bases from J, with 17 bases in between. CDR3 region: CASSLVSGAGETEAFF. Here the CDR3 DNA reads TGTGCCAGCAGCTTGGTTTCAGGTGCAGGAGAAACTGAAGCTTTCTTT.

This clonotype was seen more than once but under ten times. J is TRBJ1-1 and V is TRBV12-3 or TRBV12-4, with a weak D call TRBD1 (5 bases). The CDR3 is made up of 13 amino acids. V shed 0 bases and J shed 4 bases, with 6 bases lying between them. The CDR3 reads CASSLARGTEAFF. In DNA form, the CDR3 reads TGTGCCAGCAGTTTAGCGAGGGGCACTGAAGCTTTCTTT.

This clonotype has more than one count but fewer than ten. The gene calls are TRBV7-2 and TRBJ1-5, with a tentative D call TRBD1 (6 bases). Germline CDR1 SGHTA, CDR2 FQGNSA. The V and J ends lost 3 bases and 0 bases respectively, with 9 bases between them. The CDR3 totals 15 residues. CDR3 region: CASSFQGFSNQPQHF. As DNA, the CDR3 is TGTGCCAGCAGCTTCCAGGGGTTTAGCAATCAGCCCCAGCATTTT.

The chain carries TRBV12-3 or TRBV12-4 and TRBJ1-2, with D uncertain. V was pared by 6 bases and J by 0 bases, with 17 bases between. This CDR3 is 16 amino acids long. The DNA of the CDR3 is TGTGCCAGCAGCCCGAAGCTCTCCGGAGCTAACTATGGCTACACCTTC. Protein: CASSPKLSGANYGYTF.

This chain uses TRBV11-1 with TRBJ1-1; D not certain. In germline, CDR1 is SGHAT, CDR2 FQDESV (reference sequence). The germline V and J ends were trimmed by 6 bases and 10 bases, with 18 bases remaining between them. The CDR3 sequence is 13 residues long. Here the CDR3 DNA reads TGTGCCAGCAGACACGGACCACAGAGCGGAGCTTTCTTT. Translation gives CASRHGPQSGAFF.

The chain has TRBV3-1 and TRBJ1-6, with D unclear. The CDR3 has 15 residues. Germline V gene lookup returns CDR1 LGHDT and CDR2 YNNKEL (reference sequence). Deletions cut 5 bases from V and 9 bases from J, with 17 bases between. The CDR3 DNA is TGTGCCAGCAGCTTAAGTTCAGGTCGGGGTTCACCCCTCCACTTT. It encodes CASSLSSGRGSPLHF.

J is TRBJ1-5 and V is TRBV12-3 or TRBV12-4; D possibly corresponds to TRBD1 (5 bases). The CDR3 has 13 residues. Trimming took 5 bases from V and 6 from J, leaving 11 bases between them. The CDR3 protein is CASSPGTPQPQHF. In nucleotides, the CDR3 is TGTGCCAGCAGTCCTGGGACGCCTCAGCCCCAGCATTTT.

This clonotype was counted a few times. V is TRBV29-1 and J is TRBJ2-1; 10 positions agree with TRBD2. The CDR3 contains 12 residues. V lost 6 bases, J lost 9 bases, and 5 bases stayed unmatched. Germline V gene lookup returns CDR1 SQVTM and CDR2 ANQGSEA. CDR3 DNA: TGCAGCGTCGATAGCGGGGGGACTGAGCAGTTCTTC. Its protein is CSVDSGGTEQFF.

This clonotype has more than one count but fewer than ten. The rearrangement uses TRBV7-2 and TRBJ1-1; D is perhaps TRBD1 (6 bases). The V gene's germline CDR1 is SGHTA and CDR2 FQGNSA. This CDR3 contains 13 residues. The ends were cut back, 5 bases at V and 8 bases at J, with 15 bases in the middle. CDR3 nucleotides: TGTGCCAGCAGCACTAGGACAGCGGGGGAAGCTTTCTTT. This encodes CASSTRTAGEAFF. Filled out from reference TRBV7-2 and TRBJ1-1, the complete variable domain reads GAGVSQSPSNKVTEKGKDVELRCDPISGHTALYWYRQSLGQGLEFLIYFQGNSAPDKSGLPSDRFSAERTGGSVSTLTIQRTQQEDSAVYLCASSTRTAGEAFFGQGTRLTVV.

This chain uses TRBV28 with TRBJ2-7; D may be TRBD1 or TRBD2 (5 bases each). Germline assignment: CDR1 MDHEN and CDR2 SYDVKM. V gave up 3 bases and J gave up 2 bases, with 14 bases separating them. There are 15 residues in the CDR3. CDR3 residues: CASSFEGRPPYEQYF. The CDR3 nucleotides are TGTGCCAGCAGTTTCGAGGGACGCCCTCCCTACGAGCAGTACTTC. The complete variable domain, with remaining parts taken from reference TRBV28 and TRBJ2-7, reads DVKVTQSSRYLVKRTGEKVFLECVQDMDHENMFWYRQDPGLGLRLIYFSYDVKMKEKGDIPEGYSVSREKKERFSLILESASTNQTSMYLCASSFEGRPPYEQYFGPGTRLTVT.

This clonotype was seen a handful of times. The chain combines TRBV6-5 with TRBJ1-1; the D is unclear. Germline V gene sequence: CDR1 MNHEY, CDR2 SVGAGI. Trimming took 0 bases from V and 11 from J, leaving 13 bases between them. The length of the CDR3 is 13 residues. The CDR3 sequence: CASSYSLSSGAFF. In DNA, the CDR3 is TGTGCCAGCAGTTACTCACTATCTTCGGGGGCTTTCTTT.

The chain is built from TRBV20-1 and TRBJ2-1; perhaps TRBD2 as D (6 bases). The CDR3 totals 15 residues. The germline V and J ends were trimmed by 4 bases and 8 bases, with 21 bases remaining between them. Germline CDR1 is DFQATT and CDR2 is SNEGSKA (reference sequence). The CDR3, as DNA: TGCAGTGCTATTTCCGGGGCGGGGACGAGGGATGAGCAGTTCTTC. It is translated as CSAISGAGTRDEQFF.